The TCR beta chain described here comes from a study of immune cell composition in non-small cell lung cancer. Across the whole study: Histologic subtype was mainly adenocarcinoma or squamous cell carcinoma.

Study observations and caveats: Tumour-associated clones >0.5% occurred in 25% to 40% of adenocarcinomas, about 69% of squamous. In adenocarcinoma, maximal tumour-associated clone frequency tracked TIL tumour reactivity.

For this clone: What it binds is unknown.

TCRdb keeps only in-frame clones here, not all; method: immunoSEQ multiplex PCR. In the table there are roughly 8,300 clones, 76% of which are singletons. V shed 6 bases and J shed 4 bases, with 14 bases lying between them. CDR1 is SNHLY and CDR2 is FYNNEI in the germline V gene. The CDR3 covers 14 residues. This receptor was identified in a human donor with non-small cell lung cancer. Sequencing was done on a sample of lung tumor tissue. V is TRBV2 and J is TRBJ2-3; D is ambiguous. The CDR3 bases are TGTGCCAGCAGGGGCCTCCCGCCAGCAGATACGCAGTATTTT. Protein sequence: CASRGLPPADTQYF.